Below, one TCR beta chain is given with its context. Its antigen is unknown. Use of 60 Vbeta and 13 Jbeta primers characterized the PCR. Produced via immunoSEQ multiplex PCR; TCRdb's table is partial and in-frame only. The profile covers approximately 110,000 clones, with under 85% appearing a single time and roughly 8.2% taken by the ten largest. This CDR3 is 15 amino acids long. V was clipped by 2 bases and J by 3 bases; unmatched bases: 5. Per germline, CDR1 MNHNY and CDR2 SVGAGI (reference sequence). This entry is derived from a study of cytomegalovirus exposure and HLA in healthy donors. Study results and limitations: A few CMV-associated chains were confirmed in vitro to be specific for CMV antigens.

The V and J genes are TRBV6-6 and TRBJ2-3, with 7 nucleotides matching TRBD2. The sample taken for sequencing was PBMCs. The receptor was derived from a woman in her forties or fifties in good health and CMV-seropositive. CDR3 coding DNA: TGTGCCAGCAGTTACCCCCAGCGGGGTACAGATACGCAGTATTTT. Protein: CASSYPQRGTDTQYF.